At least ten counts were recorded for the clone carrying this TCR beta chain. What it binds is unknown. These data belong to a study of T cells after yellow fever vaccination. Study-level background: SMART-Seq v4 Ultra Low Input served to prepare low-cell-number fractions. Study observations and caveats: Reappearance after the booster was observed for most primary-vaccination clones (around 95% CD4, over 75% CD8). Peak timing came faster in the weaker secondary response, day 5 versus 15. It was a small share of clonotypes that appeared in both CD4 and CD8 compartments.

TCRdb re-called the 5' RACE reads with MiXCR, one entry per CDR3 protein. Of about 210,000 distinct CDR3 sequences listed, 3.2% are singletons. The germline CDR1 and CDR2 sequences are SEHNR and FQNEAQ (reference sequence). This CDR3 is 15 amino acids long. Trimming removed 5 bases at V and 3 bases at J, with 16 bases between. The clonotype comes from a man younger than 35 who received the YFV17D yellow fever vaccine. This sample comprised CD4+ T cells sorted from PBMCs, obtained 10 days after the yellow fever booster vaccination. This chain connects TRBV7-9 to TRBJ1-1; a possible D gene is TRBD1 (6 bases). CDR3: CASSTPTGGDTEAFF. The DNA of the CDR3 is TGTGCCAGCAGCACCCCGACAGGAGGGGACACTGAAGCTTTCTTT.